The 16 T cell receptor beta chains presented below share a single source sample, sequenced in a study of T cells after posttransplantation cyclophosphamide. Profiling relied on immunoSEQ multiplex PCR, and the TCRdb table lists in-frame clones only, not all of them. The sample shows about 12,000 clones, about 90% of them seen only once. A marrow graft followed busulfan-fludarabine conditioning, with cyclophosphamide on days +3 and +4. The sequencing used PBMCs, collected after allogeneic stem cell transplant with posttransplant cyclophosphamide. These receptors all stem from a female patient between 25 and 45 years old who received an allogeneic stem cell transplant from an unrelated donor, was CMV-positive, and had no GVHD. Some T cells may trace back to the graft donor.

The rearrangement joins TRBV28 to TRBJ2-7; D possibly corresponds to TRBD2 (5 bases). This CDR3 has 18 residues. Germline values: CDR1 MDHEN, CDR2 SYDVKM. Trimming removed 4 bases from V and 0 bases from J, with 22 bases in between. CDR3 DNA sequence: TGTGCCAGCAGTTCCTCTAGCCCTGGCCTAACCAACTCCTACGAGCAGTACTTC. This gives the protein CASSSSSPGLTNSYEQYF.

This chain uses TRBV6-1 with TRBJ1-5, with unresolved D. The CDR3 runs to 15 residues. In germline, CDR1 is MNHNS, CDR2 SASEGT. The ends were cut back, 2 bases at V and 3 bases at J, with 11 bases in the middle. The CDR3 nucleotides read TGTGCCAGCAGTGAATCTTCCTTTCCCAATCAGCCCCAGCATTTT. Protein product: CASSESSFPNQPQHF.

The V and J genes are TRBV28 and TRBJ1-5; 10 nucleotides line up with TRBD1. CDR1 and CDR2 from the germline V gene are MDHEN and SYDVKM. The CDR3 contains 19 residues. Trimming took 2 bases from V and 2 from J; bases not matched to a gene: 12. In DNA, the CDR3 is TGTGCCAGCAGTTTAGTGACAGGGGGCATTTCTAACCGCAATCAGCCCCAGCATTTT. This sequence encodes CASSLVTGGISNRNQPQHF.

The genes are TRBV7-9 and TRBJ2-3; 9 bases are shared with TRBD2. The CDR3 extends over 16 amino acids. The V gene's germline CDR1 is SEHNR and CDR2 FQNEAQ (reference sequence). The ends lost 3 bases at V and 2 bases at J; junction bases unmatched: 6. In DNA form, the CDR3 reads TGTGCCAGCAGCTTTAGCCTAGCGGGAAACACAGATACGCAGTATTTT. It encodes CASSFSLAGNTDTQYF.

CDR3 DNA sequence: TGTGCCAGCACCTCGACGGGACTAGGGAGCTACGAGCAGTACTTC. Residues: CASTSTGLGSYEQYF. The rearrangement uses TRBV27 and TRBJ2-7, with TRBD2 matching over 8 bases. V was pared by 7 bases and J by 3 bases, with 11 bases of the junction left unmatched. Germline values: CDR1 MNHEY, CDR2 SMNVEV (reference sequence). The CDR3 consists of 15 residues.

This rearrangement joins TRBV2 to TRBJ1-2; D possibly corresponds to TRBD1 (6 bases). CDR1 is SNHLY and CDR2 is FYNNEI in the germline V gene. Trimming took 2 bases from V and 1 from J, leaving 14 bases between them. This CDR3 spans 16 amino acids. The CDR3: CASSELATGYNYGYTF. Written as DNA, the CDR3 is TGTGCCAGCAGTGAATTAGCGACAGGTTATAACTATGGCTACACCTTC.

The rearrangement uses TRBV7-3 and TRBJ2-4; the D is unclear. V lost 0 bases and J lost 3, with 15 bases in between. This CDR3 region has 17 residues. Looked up from germline, CDR1 is SGHTA and CDR2 is FQGTGA. The CDR3 reads CASSLTGSLAGKNIQYF. The CDR3 DNA reads TGTGCCAGCAGCTTAACCGGCAGTTTAGCTGGCAAAAACATTCAGTACTTC.

V and J are TRBV9 and TRBJ2-7, with 8 bases that match TRBD1. Trimming took 3 bases from V and 6 from J; bases not matched to a gene: 11. The germline V gene has CDR1 SGDLS and CDR2 YYNGEE. CDR3 length: 15 residues. The CDR3 loop is CASSERTGTSGEQYF. CDR3 in DNA: TGTGCCAGCAGCGAACGGACAGGGACCTCGGGCGAGCAGTACTTC.

This chain links TRBV9 with TRBJ2-1, with TRBD2 identical over 8 bases. This CDR3 is 15 amino acids long. Germline CDR1 reads SGDLS; CDR2 reads YYNGEE. V trimming: 4 bases; J trimming: 8 bases; junction bases outside the gene matches: 11. CDR3 DNA sequence: TGTGCCAGCAGCTTGACGGGGGGGCCGGGGGATGAGCAGTTCTTC. It yields the protein CASSLTGGPGDEQFF.

The genes are TRBV5-1 and TRBJ2-5; 7 bases match TRBD2. Germline V lookup: CDR1 SGHRS, CDR2 YFSETQ. The junction had 7 bases not matched to a gene; V was cut back by 6 bases and J by 2 bases. The CDR3 spans 14 residues. The CDR3 DNA reads as TGCGCCAGCACCGGCGGGAGACAGCAAGAGACCCAGTACTTC. This translates into CASTGGRQQETQYF.

The CDR3 region is CASSLDRRGYYEQYF. In DNA form, the CDR3 reads TGTGCCAGCAGCTTAGATAGGCGGGGGTACTACGAGCAGTACTTC. The genes are TRBV11-2 and TRBJ2-7; 7 bases match TRBD2. V dropped 0 bases and J dropped 3; count of bases not matched to a gene: 5. Germline CDR1 is SGHAT and CDR2 is FQNNGV. The CDR3 runs 15 residues.

This clone was seen only a few times. J is TRBJ1-3 and V is TRBV11-3, with a tentative D call TRBD1 (6 bases). The CDR3 is made up of 16 amino acids. CDR1 is SGHNT, CDR2 YENEEA, per germline. V gave up 5 bases and J gave up 4 bases, with 18 bases separating them. The CDR3 DNA reads as TGTGCCAGCAGCCACCGCACAGGGAAGGGCGGAAACACCATATATTTT. This gives the protein CASSHRTGKGGNTIYF.

The gene calls are TRBV27 and TRBJ2-3; 8 bases agree with TRBD2. This CDR3 is 14 amino acids long. Unmatched junction bases numbered 7, after V lost 6 bases and J lost 5 bases. From germline, CDR1 is MNHEY and CDR2 SMNVEV (reference sequence). The CDR3 DNA reads as TGTGCCAGCAGACCGAGCGGGAGAAGAGATACGCAGTATTTT. Translated: CASRPSGRRDTQYF.

The genes are TRBV30 and TRBJ1-1; weak D call: TRBD1 (6 bases). Trimming removed 2 bases from V and 8 bases from J, with 9 bases in between. CDR1 is GTSNPN and CDR2 is SVGIG in the germline V gene (reference sequence). The CDR3 sequence is 11 residues long. The CDR3: CAWSLGTEAFF. The CDR3 bases are TGTGCCTGGAGTCTGGGGACAGAAGCTTTCTTT.

The V and J genes are TRBV28 and TRBJ2-7; 8 bases line up with TRBD2. CDR3 length: 14 amino acids. The germline CDR1 and CDR2 sequences are MDHEN and SYDVKM. J was trimmed by 3 bases and V by 3 bases; bases with no gene match: 4. CDR3 sequence: CASSFGGAGYEQYF. CDR3 sequence (DNA): TGTGCCAGCAGTTTCGGGGGGGCCGGCTACGAGCAGTACTTC. Together with reference TRBV28 and TRBJ2-7, the CDR3 gives the full variable domain: DVKVTQSSRYLVKRTGEKVFLECVQDMDHENMFWYRQDPGLGLRLIYFSYDVKMKEKGDIPEGYSVSREKKERFSLILESASTNQTSMYLCASSFGGAGYEQYFGPGTRLTVT.

The chain is built from TRBV5-1 and TRBJ2-1, with TRBD2 matching over 7 bases. Trimming removed 4 bases from V and 4 bases from J; junction bases left unmatched: 5. The CDR3 extends over 14 amino acids. Germline loops: CDR1 SGHRS, CDR2 YFSETQ. The CDR3 DNA sequence: TGCGCCAGCAGCGGGACTACCAATTACAATGAGCAGTTCTTC. Translating gives CASSGTTNYNEQFF.